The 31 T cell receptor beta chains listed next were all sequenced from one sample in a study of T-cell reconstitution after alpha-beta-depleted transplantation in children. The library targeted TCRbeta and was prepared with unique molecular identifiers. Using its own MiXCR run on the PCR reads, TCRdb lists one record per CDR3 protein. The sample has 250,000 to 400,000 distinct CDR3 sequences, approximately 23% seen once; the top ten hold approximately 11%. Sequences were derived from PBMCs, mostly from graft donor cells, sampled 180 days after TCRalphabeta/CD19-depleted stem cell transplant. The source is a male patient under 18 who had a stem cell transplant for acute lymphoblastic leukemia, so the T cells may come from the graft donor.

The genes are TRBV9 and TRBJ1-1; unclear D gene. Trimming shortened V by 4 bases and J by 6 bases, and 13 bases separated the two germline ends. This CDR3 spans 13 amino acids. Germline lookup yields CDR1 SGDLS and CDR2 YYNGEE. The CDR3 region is CASSFLDPAEAFF. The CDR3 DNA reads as TGTGCCAGCAGCTTCTTAGACCCGGCTGAAGCTTTCTTT. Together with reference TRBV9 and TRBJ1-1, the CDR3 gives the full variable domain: DSGVTQTPKHLITATGQRVTLRCSPRSGDLSVYWYQQSLDQGLQFLIQYYNGEERAKGNILERFSAQQFPDLHSELNLSSLELGDSALYFCASSFLDPAEAFFGQGTRLTVV.

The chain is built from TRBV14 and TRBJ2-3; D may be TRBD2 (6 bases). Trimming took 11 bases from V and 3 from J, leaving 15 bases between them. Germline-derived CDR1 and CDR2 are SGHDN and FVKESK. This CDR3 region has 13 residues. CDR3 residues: CASREALTDTQYF. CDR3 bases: TGTGCCTCGAGGGAGGCCCTAACAGATACGCAGTATTTT.

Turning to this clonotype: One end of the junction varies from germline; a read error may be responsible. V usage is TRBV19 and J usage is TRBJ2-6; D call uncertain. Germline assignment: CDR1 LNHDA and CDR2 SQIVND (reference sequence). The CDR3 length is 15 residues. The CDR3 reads CASSSRASWANVLTF. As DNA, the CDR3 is TGTGCCAGTAGTAGCCGGGCCTCTTGGGCCAACGTCCTGACTTTC.

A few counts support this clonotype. In DNA, the CDR3 is TGTGCCAGCAGTTTTGTTGTGGGGTGGGAGCAGTTCTTC. Translated: CASSFVVGWEQFF. The chain joins TRBV12-3 or TRBV12-4 to TRBJ2-1; D not resolved. The germline V and J ends were trimmed by 3 bases and 10 bases, with 13 bases remaining between them. The CDR3 contains 13 residues.

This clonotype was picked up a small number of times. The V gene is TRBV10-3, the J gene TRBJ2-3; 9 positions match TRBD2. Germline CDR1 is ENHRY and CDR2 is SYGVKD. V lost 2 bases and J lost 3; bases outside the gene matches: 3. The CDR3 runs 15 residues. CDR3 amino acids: CAISEPGLATDTQYF. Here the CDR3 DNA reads TGTGCCATCAGTGAGCCCGGACTAGCGACAGATACGCAGTATTTT.

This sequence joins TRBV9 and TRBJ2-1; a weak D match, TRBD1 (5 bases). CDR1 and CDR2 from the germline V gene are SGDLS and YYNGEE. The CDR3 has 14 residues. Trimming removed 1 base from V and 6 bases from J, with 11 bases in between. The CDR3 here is CASSVPDSRNEQFF. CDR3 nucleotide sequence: TGTGCCAGCAGCGTACCAGACAGCCGCAATGAGCAGTTCTTC.

The CDR3 protein is CASSSPLGAGGLNTGELFF. The CDR3 nucleotides are TGTGCCAGCAGCTCCCCCCTGGGGGCAGGGGGTTTGAACACCGGGGAGCTGTTTTTT. The J gene is TRBJ2-2, the V gene TRBV11-2; 7 bases align to TRBD1. Trimming took 4 bases from V and 1 from J; bases not matched to a gene: 15. Germline loops: CDR1 SGHAT, CDR2 FQNNGV. The CDR3 has 19 residues.

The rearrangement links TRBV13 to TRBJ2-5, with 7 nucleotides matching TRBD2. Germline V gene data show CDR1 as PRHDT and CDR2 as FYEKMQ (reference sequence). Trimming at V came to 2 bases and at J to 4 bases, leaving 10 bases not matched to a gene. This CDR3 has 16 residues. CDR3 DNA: TGTGCCAGCAGCTTACTCCGGGAGGCGGGTAGAGAGACCCAGTACTTC. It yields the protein CASSLLREAGRETQYF. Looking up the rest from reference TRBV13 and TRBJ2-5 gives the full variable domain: AAGVIQSPRHLIKEKRETATLKCYPIPRHDTVYWYQQGPGQDPQFLISFYEKMQSDKGSIPDRFSAQQFSDYHSELNMSSLELGDSALYFCASSLLREAGRETQYFGPGTRLLVL.

The CDR3 loop is CASSALAGGSTGELFF. The CDR3, as DNA: TGTGCCAGCAGCGCGCTAGCGGGAGGAAGCACCGGGGAGCTGTTTTTT. The rearrangement uses TRBV7-3 and TRBJ2-2; 11 positions match TRBD2. J was trimmed by 4 bases and V by 5 bases; bases with no gene match: 6. CDR1 is SGHTA and CDR2 is FQGTGA in the germline V gene. The CDR3 sequence is 16 residues long.

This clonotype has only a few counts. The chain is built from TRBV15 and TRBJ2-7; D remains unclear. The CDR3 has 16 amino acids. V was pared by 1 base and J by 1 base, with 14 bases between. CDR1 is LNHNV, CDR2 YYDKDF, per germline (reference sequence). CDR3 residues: CATSRVVASISYEQYF. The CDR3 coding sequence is TGTGCCACCAGCAGAGTAGTGGCGTCGATTTCCTACGAGCAGTACTTC.

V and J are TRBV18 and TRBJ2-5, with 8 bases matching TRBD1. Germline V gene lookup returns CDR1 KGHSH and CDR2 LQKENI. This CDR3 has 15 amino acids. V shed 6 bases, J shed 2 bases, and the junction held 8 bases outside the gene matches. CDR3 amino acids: CASSQGQGGQETQYF. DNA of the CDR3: TGTGCCAGCTCCCAAGGACAGGGTGGACAAGAGACCCAGTACTTC.

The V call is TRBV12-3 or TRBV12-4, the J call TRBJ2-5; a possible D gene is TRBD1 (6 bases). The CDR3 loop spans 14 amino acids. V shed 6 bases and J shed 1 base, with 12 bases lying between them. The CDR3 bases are TGTGCCAGCAGCCCGACAGGACCCCAAGAGACCCAGTACTTC. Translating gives CASSPTGPQETQYF.

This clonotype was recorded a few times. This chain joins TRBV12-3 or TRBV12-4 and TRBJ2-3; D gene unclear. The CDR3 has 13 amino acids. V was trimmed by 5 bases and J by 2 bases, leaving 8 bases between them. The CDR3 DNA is TGTGCCAGCAGTGAGAGAGTCACAGATACGCAGTATTTT. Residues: CASSERVTDTQYF.

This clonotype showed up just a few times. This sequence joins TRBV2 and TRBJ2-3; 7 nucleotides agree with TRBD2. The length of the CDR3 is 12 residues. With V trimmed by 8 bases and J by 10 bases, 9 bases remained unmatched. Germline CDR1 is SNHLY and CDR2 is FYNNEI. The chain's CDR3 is CASLTWGGSQYF. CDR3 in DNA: TGTGCCAGCCTGACATGGGGGGGATCGCAGTATTTT.

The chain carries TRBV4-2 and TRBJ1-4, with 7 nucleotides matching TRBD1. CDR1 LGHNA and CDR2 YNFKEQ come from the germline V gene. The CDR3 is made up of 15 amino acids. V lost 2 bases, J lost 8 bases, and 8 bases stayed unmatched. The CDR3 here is CASSQLDLDREKLFF. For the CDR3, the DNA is TGTGCCAGCAGCCAACTGGACCTGGACAGGGAAAAACTGTTTTTT.

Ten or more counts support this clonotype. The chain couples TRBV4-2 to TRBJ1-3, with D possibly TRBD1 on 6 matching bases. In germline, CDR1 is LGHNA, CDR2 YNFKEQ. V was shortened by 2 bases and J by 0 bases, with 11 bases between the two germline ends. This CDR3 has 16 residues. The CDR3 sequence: CASSQMTGLSGNTIYF. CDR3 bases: TGTGCCAGCAGCCAAATGACAGGCCTCTCTGGAAACACCATATATTTT.

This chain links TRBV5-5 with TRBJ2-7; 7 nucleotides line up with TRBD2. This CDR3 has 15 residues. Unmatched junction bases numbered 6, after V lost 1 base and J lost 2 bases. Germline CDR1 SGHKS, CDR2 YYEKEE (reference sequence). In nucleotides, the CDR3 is TGTGCCAGCAGCTTGTCGGGGGGAGGGCCCTACGAGCAGTACTTC. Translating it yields CASSLSGGGPYEQYF.

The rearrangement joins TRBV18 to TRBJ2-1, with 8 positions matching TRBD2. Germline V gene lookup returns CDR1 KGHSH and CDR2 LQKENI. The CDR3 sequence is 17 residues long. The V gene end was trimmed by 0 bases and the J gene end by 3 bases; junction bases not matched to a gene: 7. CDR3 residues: CASSPPTAGVLYNEQFF. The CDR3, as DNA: TGTGCCAGCTCACCACCTACAGCGGGAGTCCTCTACAATGAGCAGTTCTTC.

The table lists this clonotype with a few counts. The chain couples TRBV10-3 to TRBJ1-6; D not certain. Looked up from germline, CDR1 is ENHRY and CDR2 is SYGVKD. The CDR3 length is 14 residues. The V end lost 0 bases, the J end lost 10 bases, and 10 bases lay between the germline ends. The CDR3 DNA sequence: TGTGCCATCAGTGAGTCGAGAACTAGATCACCCCTCCACTTT. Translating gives CAISESRTRSPLHF.

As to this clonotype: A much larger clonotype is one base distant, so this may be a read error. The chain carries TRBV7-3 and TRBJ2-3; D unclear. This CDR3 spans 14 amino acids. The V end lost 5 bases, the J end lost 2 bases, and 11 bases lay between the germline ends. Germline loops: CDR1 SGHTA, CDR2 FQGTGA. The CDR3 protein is CASSPPGFTDTQYF. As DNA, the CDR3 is TGTGCCAGCAGCCCCCCCGGGTTCACAGATACGCAGTATTTT.

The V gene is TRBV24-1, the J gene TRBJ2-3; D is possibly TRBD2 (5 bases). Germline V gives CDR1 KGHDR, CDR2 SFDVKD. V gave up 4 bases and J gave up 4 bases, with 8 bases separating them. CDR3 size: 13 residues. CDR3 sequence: CATSEALADTQYF. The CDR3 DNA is TGTGCCACCAGTGAGGCACTAGCAGATACGCAGTATTTT.

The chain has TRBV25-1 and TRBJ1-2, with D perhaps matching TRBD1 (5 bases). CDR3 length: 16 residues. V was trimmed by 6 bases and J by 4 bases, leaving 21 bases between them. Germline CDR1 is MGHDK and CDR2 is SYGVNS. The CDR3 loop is CASRSAGTRAFYGYTF. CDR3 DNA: TGTGCCAGCAGATCTGCCGGGACTCGAGCATTCTATGGCTACACCTTC.

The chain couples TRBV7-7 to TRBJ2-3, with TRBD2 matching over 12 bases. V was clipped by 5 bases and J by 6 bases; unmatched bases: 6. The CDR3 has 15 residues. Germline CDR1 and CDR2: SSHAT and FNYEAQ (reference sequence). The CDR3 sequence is CASSQTSGSRDTQYF. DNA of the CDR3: TGTGCCAGCAGCCAGACTAGCGGGAGTCGGGATACGCAGTATTTT.

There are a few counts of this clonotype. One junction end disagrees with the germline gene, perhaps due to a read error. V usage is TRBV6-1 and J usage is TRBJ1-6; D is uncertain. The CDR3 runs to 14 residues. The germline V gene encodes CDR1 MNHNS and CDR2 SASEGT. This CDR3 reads CASRPTVYNSPLHF. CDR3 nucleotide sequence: TGTGCCAGCAGGCCTACAGTTTATAATTCACCTCTCCACTTT.

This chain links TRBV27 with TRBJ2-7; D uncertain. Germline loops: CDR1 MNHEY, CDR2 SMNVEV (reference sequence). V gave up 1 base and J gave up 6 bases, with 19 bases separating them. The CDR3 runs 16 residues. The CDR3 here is CASSLFRWDSHGEQYF. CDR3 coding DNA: TGTGCCAGCAGTTTATTCCGTTGGGATTCACACGGCGAGCAGTACTTC.

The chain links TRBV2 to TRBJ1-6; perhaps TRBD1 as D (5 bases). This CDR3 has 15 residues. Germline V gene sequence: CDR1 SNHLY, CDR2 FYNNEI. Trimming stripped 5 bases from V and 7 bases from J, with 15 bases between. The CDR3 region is CASSRRDGGNSPLHF. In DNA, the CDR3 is TGTGCCAGCAGTAGACGGGACGGCGGGAATTCACCCCTCCACTTT.

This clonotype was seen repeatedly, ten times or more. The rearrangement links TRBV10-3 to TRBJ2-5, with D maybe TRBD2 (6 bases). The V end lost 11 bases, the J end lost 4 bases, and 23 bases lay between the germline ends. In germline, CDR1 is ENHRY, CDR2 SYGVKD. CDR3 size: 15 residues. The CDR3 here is CAAMGDSLGSETQYF. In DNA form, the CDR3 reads TGTGCCGCCATGGGGGACTCACTAGGCTCAGAGACCCAGTACTTC.

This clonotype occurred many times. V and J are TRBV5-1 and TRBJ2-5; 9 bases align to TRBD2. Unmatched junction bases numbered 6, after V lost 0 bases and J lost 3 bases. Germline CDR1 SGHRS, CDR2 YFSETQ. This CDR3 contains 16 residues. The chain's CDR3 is CASSLGLAALEETQYF. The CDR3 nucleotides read TGCGCCAGCAGCTTGGGACTAGCGGCCCTCGAAGAGACCCAGTACTTC.

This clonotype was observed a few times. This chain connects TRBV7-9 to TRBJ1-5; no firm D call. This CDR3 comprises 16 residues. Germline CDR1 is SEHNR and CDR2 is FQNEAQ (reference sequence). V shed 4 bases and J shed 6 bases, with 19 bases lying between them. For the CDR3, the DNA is TGTGCCAGCAGCTCCCACCGGACCCACGACGGTCAGCCCCAGCATTTT. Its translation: CASSSHRTHDGQPQHF.

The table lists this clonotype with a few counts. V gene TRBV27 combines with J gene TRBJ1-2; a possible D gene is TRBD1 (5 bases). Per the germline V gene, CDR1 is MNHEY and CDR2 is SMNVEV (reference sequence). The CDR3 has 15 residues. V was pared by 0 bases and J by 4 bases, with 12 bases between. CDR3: CASSLSTASVYGYTF. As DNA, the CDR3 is TGTGCCAGCAGTTTATCGACAGCTTCCGTCTATGGCTACACCTTC.

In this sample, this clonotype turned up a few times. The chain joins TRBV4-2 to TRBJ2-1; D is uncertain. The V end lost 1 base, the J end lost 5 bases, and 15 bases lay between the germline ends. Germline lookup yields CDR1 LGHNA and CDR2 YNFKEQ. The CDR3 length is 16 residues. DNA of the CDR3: TGTGCCAGCAGCCAAGCCACCATCCCCGGTAACAATGAGCAGTTCTTC. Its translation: CASSQATIPGNNEQFF.